The clone carrying this T cell receptor (beta chain) was seen at least ten times. This sample is part of a study of human T cells and chemical hapten exposure. Time point described: patch test 3, about 24 weeks after DPC sensitization. Documented treatment: therapeutic diphenylcyclopropenone sensitization with weekly scalp DPC. Sequencing started from total RNA isolated from unfractionated whole blood. The CDR3 loop spans 12 amino acids. Germline assignment: CDR1 MNHEY and CDR2 SMNVEV (reference sequence). Trimming removed 6 bases at V and 7 bases at J, with 13 bases between. TCRdb ran MiXCR on the RACE reads and lists one entry per CDR3 protein. Among approximately 160,000 distinct CDR3 sequences listed, about a quarter were seen once.

This rearrangement joins TRBV27 to TRBJ2-7, with TRBD1 as a possible D gene (6 bases). This specimen consisted of whole blood, obtained in connection with sensitization to the hapten diphenylcyclopropenone (DPC). The TCR comes from a woman aged 18-29 years with alopecia areata. Some clones in this sample may be carry-over from other donors' samples. Here the CDR3 reads CASSPLGQEQYF. The CDR3 DNA reads as TGTGCCAGCAGCCCTCTCGGACAGGAGCAGTACTTC.